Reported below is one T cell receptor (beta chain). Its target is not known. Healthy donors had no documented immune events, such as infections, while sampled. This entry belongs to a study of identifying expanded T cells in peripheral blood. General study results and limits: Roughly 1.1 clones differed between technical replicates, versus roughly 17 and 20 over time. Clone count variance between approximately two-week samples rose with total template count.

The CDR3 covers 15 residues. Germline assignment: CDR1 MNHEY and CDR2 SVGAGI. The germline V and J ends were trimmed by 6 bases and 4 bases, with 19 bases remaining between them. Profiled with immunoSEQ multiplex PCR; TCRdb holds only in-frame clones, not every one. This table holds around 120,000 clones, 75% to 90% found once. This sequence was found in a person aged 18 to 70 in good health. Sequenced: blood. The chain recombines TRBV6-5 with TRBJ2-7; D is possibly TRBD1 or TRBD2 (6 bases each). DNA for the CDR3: TGTGCCAGCAGGGGTCCCGGGGGCCCAAGATACGAGCAGTACTTC. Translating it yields CASRGPGGPRYEQYF.